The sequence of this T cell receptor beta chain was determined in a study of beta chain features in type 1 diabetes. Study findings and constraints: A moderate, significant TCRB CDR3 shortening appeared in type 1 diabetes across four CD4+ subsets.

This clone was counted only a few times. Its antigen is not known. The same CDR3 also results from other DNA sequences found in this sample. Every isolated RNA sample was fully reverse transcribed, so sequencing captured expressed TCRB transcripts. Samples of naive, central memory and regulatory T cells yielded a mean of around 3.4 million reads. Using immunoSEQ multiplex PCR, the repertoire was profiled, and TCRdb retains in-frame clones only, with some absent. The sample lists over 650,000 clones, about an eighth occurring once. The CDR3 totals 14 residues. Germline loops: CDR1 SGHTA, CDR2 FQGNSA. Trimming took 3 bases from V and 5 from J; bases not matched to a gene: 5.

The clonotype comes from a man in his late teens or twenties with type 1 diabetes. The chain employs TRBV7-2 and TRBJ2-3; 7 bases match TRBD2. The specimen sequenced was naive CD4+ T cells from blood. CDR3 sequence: CASSLSRGVDTQYF. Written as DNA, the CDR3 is TGTGCCAGCAGCTTGTCACGGGGGGTAGATACGCAGTATTTT.